A selection of T cell receptor beta chains follows, all from one sample in a study of blood T cell repertoires in COVID-19. The assay was immunoSEQ multiplex PCR, and TCRdb's table has in-frame clones only and misses some. Of around 280,000 clones detected, roughly 87% appear once; the ten largest clones hold roughly 2.4%. Sequencing used peripheral blood. The receptors originated from a woman in her forties or fifties who had recovered from COVID-19. Each CDR3 is given with its conserved first and last residue. The D gene is left open where the match is weak. Clone size is not always given. Where it is, it says once, few, many or a class for expanded clones.

V gene	D gene	J gene	clone size	CDR3 protein	CDR3 DNA
TRBV19	TRBD2	TRBJ2-5	-	CASRSLRTSGIETQYF	TGTGCCAGTAGGTCCTTAAGGACTAGCGGGATAGAGACCCAGTACTTC
TRBV27	-	TRBJ2-1	-	CASSLPARQGSLYNEQFF	TGTGCCAGCAGTTTACCAGCCCGACAAGGCTCCCTATACAATGAGCAGTTCTTC
TRBV19	TRBD1	TRBJ1-2	-	CASTRDSWYGYTF	TGTGCCAGTACCCGGGACAGCTGGTATGGCTACACCTTC
TRBV7-2	-	TRBJ2-2	-	CASRGGGTGELFF	TGTGCCAGCAGGGGTGGGGGGACCGGGGAGCTGTTTTTT
TRBV7-2	TRBD1	TRBJ1-1	-	CASSLEDRGDTEAFF	TGTGCCAGCAGCTTAGAGGACAGGGGGGACACTGAAGCTTTCTTT
TRBV5-1	TRBD1	TRBJ2-5	once	CASSQGGSETQYF	TGCGCCAGCAGCCAAGGGGGCAGCGAGACCCAGTACTTC
TRBV28	-	TRBJ2-1	-	CASSLQGYNEQFF	TGTGCCAGCAGTTTACAGGGGTACAATGAGCAGTTCTTC
TRBV7-2	-	TRBJ2-3	-	CASSTGDSIPSTDTQYF	TGTGCCAGCAGCACTGGAGATAGCATTCCTAGCACAGATACGCAGTATTTT
TRBV5-4	TRBD2	TRBJ2-5	-	CASSSRVIGRETQYF	TGTGCCAGCAGCTCCCGGGTCATCGGGAGGGAGACCCAGTACTTC
TRBV6-1	-	TRBJ1-6	few	CASSDPSANSPLHF	TGTGCCAGCAGTGATCCGTCCGCGAATTCACCCCTCCACTTT
TRBV7-9	-	TRBJ2-7	-	CASSPRSGWEQYF	TGTGCCAGCAGCCCTAGATCGGGGTGGGAGCAGTACTTC
TRBV5-1	-	TRBJ1-1	-	CASSLAGANTEAFF	TGCGCCAGCAGCTTGGCGGGAGCTAACACTGAAGCTTTCTTT
TRBV2	-	TRBJ2-7	-	CASSSQGYEWQYF	TGTGCCAGCAGTTCACAGGGATATGAGTGGCAGTACTTC
TRBV7-2	-	TRBJ2-5	-	CASSLVGRPQETQYF	TGTGCCAGCAGCTTAGTGGGGCGCCCCCAAGAGACCCAGTACTTC
TRBV6-5	-	TRBJ1-1	-	CASSYSTGTEAFF	TGTGCCAGCAGTTACTCGACCGGGACTGAAGCTTTCTTT
TRBV5-6	TRBD1	TRBJ1-2	-	CASSFTGDYGYTF	TGTGCCAGCAGCTTTACAGGGGATTATGGCTACACCTTC